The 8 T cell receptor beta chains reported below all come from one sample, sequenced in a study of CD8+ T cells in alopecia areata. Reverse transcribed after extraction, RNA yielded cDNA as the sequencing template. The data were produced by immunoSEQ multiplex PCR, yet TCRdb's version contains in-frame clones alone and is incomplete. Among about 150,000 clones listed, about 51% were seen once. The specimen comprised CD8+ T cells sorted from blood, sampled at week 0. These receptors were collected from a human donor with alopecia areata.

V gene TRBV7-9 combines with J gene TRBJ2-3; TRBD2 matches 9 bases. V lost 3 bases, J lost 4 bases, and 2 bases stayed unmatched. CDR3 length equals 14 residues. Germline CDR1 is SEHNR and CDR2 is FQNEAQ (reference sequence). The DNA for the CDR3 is TGTGCCAGCAGCTTGTTAGCGGGGGCAGATACGCAGTATTTT. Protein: CASSLLAGADTQYF.

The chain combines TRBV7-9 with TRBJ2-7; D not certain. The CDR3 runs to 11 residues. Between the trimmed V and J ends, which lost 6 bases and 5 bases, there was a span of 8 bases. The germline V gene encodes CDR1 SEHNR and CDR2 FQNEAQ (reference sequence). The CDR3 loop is CASSPGDEQYF. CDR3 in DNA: TGTGCCAGCAGTCCTGGGGACGAGCAGTACTTC.

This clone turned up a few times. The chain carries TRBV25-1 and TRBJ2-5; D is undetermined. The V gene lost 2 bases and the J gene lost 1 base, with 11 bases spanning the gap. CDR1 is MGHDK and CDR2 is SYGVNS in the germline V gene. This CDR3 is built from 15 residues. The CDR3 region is CASSEPGSSQETQYF. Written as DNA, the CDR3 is TGTGCCAGCAGTGAACCGGGTAGCTCCCAAGAGACCCAGTACTTC.

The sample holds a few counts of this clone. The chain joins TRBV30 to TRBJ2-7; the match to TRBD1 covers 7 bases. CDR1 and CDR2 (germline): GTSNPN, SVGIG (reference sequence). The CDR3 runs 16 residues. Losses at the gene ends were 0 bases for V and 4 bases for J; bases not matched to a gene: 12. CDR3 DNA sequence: TGTGCCTGGAGTGTTGCGACAGGGCAGGTCGCATACGAGCAGTACTTC. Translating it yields CAWSVATGQVAYEQYF. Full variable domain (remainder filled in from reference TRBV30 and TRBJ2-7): SQTIHQWPATLVQPVGSPLSLECTVEGTSNPNLYWYRQAAGRGLQLLFYSVGIGQISSEVPQNLSASRPQDRQFILSSKKLLLSDSGFYLCAWSVATGQVAYEQYFGPGTRLTVT.

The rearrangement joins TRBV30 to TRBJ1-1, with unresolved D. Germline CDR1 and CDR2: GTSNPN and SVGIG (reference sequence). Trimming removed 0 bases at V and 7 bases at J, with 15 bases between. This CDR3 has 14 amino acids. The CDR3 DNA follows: TGTGCCTGGAGTGTAACTGGGAATCGCTTTGAAGCTTTCTTT. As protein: CAWSVTGNRFEAFF.

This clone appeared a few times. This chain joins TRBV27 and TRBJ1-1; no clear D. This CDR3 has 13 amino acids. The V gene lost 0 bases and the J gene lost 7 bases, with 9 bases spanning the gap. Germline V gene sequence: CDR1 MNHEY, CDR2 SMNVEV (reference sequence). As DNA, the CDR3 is TGTGCCAGCAGTTTATCAGGGAGTGGTGAAGCTTTCTTT. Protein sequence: CASSLSGSGEAFF.

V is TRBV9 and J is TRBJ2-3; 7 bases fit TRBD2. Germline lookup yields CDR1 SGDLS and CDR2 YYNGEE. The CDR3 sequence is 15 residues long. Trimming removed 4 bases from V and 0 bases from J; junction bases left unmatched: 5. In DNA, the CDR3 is TGTGCCAGCAGCATTAGCGGGCGAAGCACAGATACGCAGTATTTT. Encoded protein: CASSISGRSTDTQYF.

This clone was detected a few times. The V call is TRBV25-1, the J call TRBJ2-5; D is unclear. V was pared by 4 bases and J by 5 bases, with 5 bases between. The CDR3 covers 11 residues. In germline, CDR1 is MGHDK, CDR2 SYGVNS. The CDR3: CASSVLETQYF. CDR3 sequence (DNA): TGTGCCAGCAGTGTTTTGGAGACCCAGTACTTC.